This TCR beta chain was sequenced in a study of cytomegalovirus exposure and HLA in healthy donors (dated by TCRdb to 2016 to 2017). About the full investigation: An earlier analysis of 550 to 700 of the donors reported 250 to 350 Gb of sequence data and around 120 million unique TCR beta sequences from around 200 million T cells. Using immunosequencing, the study profiled T cell repertoires from fewer than 700 subjects and related those repertoires to cytomegalovirus serostatus. Every repertoire in the discovery cohort had been generated on one and the same sequencing platform. Four or five DR-DQ haplotypes were handled as single units for association and clustering because linkage in the cohort was strong. An earlier analysis of 587 of the donors used high-throughput TCR beta sequencing to judge whether each TCR beta V gene segment behaved as functional or pseudogenic. Both class I and class II loci were covered by HLA typing, at four-digit resolution. An early release that covered about 600 HLA-typed donors contained 250 to 350 gigabases of sequencing data and roughly 84 million unique TCR sequences. Among roughly 400 genotyped donors of the cohort, an average of approximately 220,000 unique TCR beta nucleotide sequences was sequenced per donor, of which roughly 18% were non-productive. The study aimed to test whether cataloging public T cell receptors could reveal signatures of past pathogen exposure. A later genetic analysis used genome-wide SNP genotypes for about 65% of the 666 donors, treating that subset as a discovery cohort. The number of donors typed differed by locus, with about 629-630 for A, B, C, DRB1 and DQB1, 522 for DQA1, about 610 for DPA1, and over 400 for DPB1. In a later analysis, previously published TCR beta repertoires from 670 or so donors were re-analyzed and high-resolution HLA genotyping was added so that TCR occurrence patterns could be studied. High-throughput TCR immunosequencing, statistical association of individual TCRs with disease status, and machine learning were combined to predict cytomegalovirus infection status. A separate validation cohort of roughly 130 different subjects was used in addition to the 666-subject first cohort. Donor age, sex, ethnicity and CMV serostatus were compiled alongside the repertoire data. Of the roughly 430 genotyped donors, roughly 85% fell in the genetic ancestry cluster associated with self-reported Caucasian donors. In the later analysis, no new phenotypic data were used to find candidate immune exposures; instead, reliance was placed on TCR beta sequences and their occurrence across donors. What the study reported, not specific to this receptor: Only TCR beta chains were sequenced in this cohort, and the absence of alpha or paired-chain data limited detectable features. Compared with the approximately 600-donor mean, donors in an Asian-associated ancestry cluster had fewer N-insertions in productive TCRs, according to a later genetic analysis. A further reported finding was that TCR beta sequences accurately predicted the HLA-A and HLA-B alleles for most subjects in the first cohort. In an earlier analysis of some 640 of the donors, most TCR beta V segments were observed in productive rearrangements about 90% or about 30% of the time, broadly matching IMGT annotations. A cluster of highly shared sequence variants was judged likely to represent a technical artifact of the sequencing pipeline. When HLA alleles, especially DR and DQ, strongly co-occurred, attributing TCR associations to individual alleles was difficult. Sequencing depth was assumed to be roughly uniform across donors in the presence/absence analyses, though that assumption may not hold. CMV serostatus was the only immune exposure information available for the cohort. Cytomegalovirus status was reported to be diagnosed by the classifier with high specificity and sensitivity in both the original and validation cohorts. Correlated functional status among segregating V segments might be attributable to linkage disequilibrium, but an unknown experimental factor could not be ruled out. A later analysis found that TCR association rates varied across HLA loci, with DRB1 alleles showing the most associated TCRs and HLA-C alleles the fewest. A later analysis associated 16,951 TCR beta sequences with specific HLA alleles at a false discovery rate of 0.05. In vitro tests confirmed that a few of the cytomegalovirus-associated TCR beta chains recognize cytomegalovirus antigens. Across donors, most TCR sequences were observed very rarely, whereas some public TCRs were present in many individuals. According to a later analysis, parvovirus B19, influenza, CMV and Epstein-Barr virus appeared linked to several top co-occurrence clusters. According to a later analysis, most CMV-associated TCR beta chains appeared to be HLA-restricted, and the HLA associations seemed to be driven largely by CMV exposure. In a later analysis, HLA-associated TCR beta chains showed more clonal expansion and lower generation probabilities than non-associated chains that were equally common. Because counts were too low, more than 15 rarely observed V segments, including chromosome 9 orphons, were left out of the earlier analysis of 587 of the donors. It was suggested by the authors that the approach could potentially be generalized to other disease states and immunological phenotypes. Some IMGT-functional V segments, including TRBV6-2 and TRBV6-3, could not be distinguished by the 87-base-pair reads and were therefore excluded. An association between a missense DCLRE1C variant and V-gene and J-gene trimming of TCR beta chains was found in a later genetic analysis and replicated in an independent cohort. Because some donors lacked HLA typing at each locus, the association tests relied only on the typed subset. The study gave a list of around 170 TCR beta chains associated with cytomegalovirus.

The germline V gene (reference sequence) supplies CDR1 SGHKS and CDR2 YYEKEE. V loses 0 bases, J loses 4 bases, and the germline ends lie 13 bases apart. The CDR3 runs 15 amino acids, cysteine and phenylalanine included. Only CDR3 DNA is held: 45 bases, read in frame from base 1. Library generation was performed with the immunoSEQ multiplex PCR assay. For the multiplex PCR, a mixture combining 60 forward primers for TCR Vbeta segments and 13 reverse primers for TCR Jbeta segments was used. Amplification of the CDR3 region of rearranged TCR beta genes was performed with a multiplex PCR assay on genomic DNA. The amplified TCR beta libraries were sequenced on the Illumina HiSeq System as 87-base-pair reads. The published analysis was carried out like this. In a later analysis, roughly 80 million unique TCR beta chains were counted across the approximately 670 repertoires, and around 10 million of these chains were shared by at least two donors. To remove PCR and sequencing errors, raw reads were error-corrected and collapsed into unique sequences using a nearest-neighbor algorithm that merged closely related sequences. To assign V, D and J gene segments, CDR3 sequences were aligned to IMGT reference sequences. For a sequence to be retained, a match of at least six nucleotides was required to both a V gene segment and a J gene segment. A rearrangement was called productive if the CDR3 had no stop codons and remained in frame with V and J, and every other rearrangement was called non-productive. Following IMGT convention, CDR3 was defined as the stretch from the second conserved V-encoded cysteine up to the conserved J-encoded phenylalanine. The earlier analysis of 587 of the donors excluded sequences that lacked an unambiguous match to a single V gene segment. In an earlier analysis of approximately 610 of the donors, V segments were called functional above 56.7% productive rearrangements and were called segregating when the between-donor standard deviation exceeded 5%. A statistical classification framework was developed to diagnose cytomegalovirus status using the catalog of TCR beta chain sequences. V and J gene assignment, in a later analysis, came from comparing TCR nucleotide sequences with IMGT/GENE-DB human TR gene sequences. In a later analysis, CDR3 sequences and most-parsimonious VDJ recombination scenarios were assigned using the TCRdist pipeline. In a later analysis, each TCR beta chain was defined by its CDR3 amino acid sequence together with its V-gene family, and reads without a unique V-gene family were excluded. To address suspected cross-contamination and a sequencing artifact, a later analysis removed approximately 600 highly shared, low-generation-probability nucleotide sequences. In a later analysis, a clonal expansion index for each public chain was calculated from normalized within-repertoire ranks of inferred template counts. In a later analysis, generation probabilities were computed using a VDJ recombination model fitted to out-of-frame rearrangements, and the results were checked against IGoR. In a later analysis, TCR-TCR, TCR-HLA and TCR-CMV co-occurrence was scored with hypergeometric tests, and a repertoire-size bias correction was applied to TCR pairs. A later analysis estimated false discovery rates by permuting HLA or CMV assignments 20 times. In a later analysis, co-occurring TCRs were grouped with DBSCAN, and TCRdist sequence similarity was added when clustering was performed within HLA-allele-positive subsets. For co-occurrence clustering, repertoires with fewer than 30,000 or more than 120,000 public chains were excluded, along with about five repertoires with anomalous nucleotide sharing. TCRdb retrieved this table from immuneACCESS and kept in-frame rearrangements only. Not all clones are present; in checked studies, unresolved V genes account for under half, and no reason is known for the remainder. The V and J calls and the clone size are those of that table, but D and trimming were determined from the DNA. This sample is represented by about 250,000 clones; roughly 80% of them were singletons. About 0.28% of the sample comes from the top ten.

The cohort was made up of about 610 healthy bone marrow donors. All cohort members were sampled while nominally healthy, although unrecorded immune exposures were likely present. The donor tested CMV seronegative, placing the donor among the approximately 360 seronegative members of the cohort. Every donor gave a peripheral blood sample, and the peripheral blood mononuclear cells from that sample were used for TCR beta sequencing. The Qiagen DNeasy Blood Extraction Kit was used to extract genomic DNA from the blood cell samples. Of note for this clone: Its antigen is currently not known. Per-base qualities were not stored, and no clone one base away is much larger.

The V and J segments used are TRBV5-5 and TRBJ1-1; 5 matching bases give a weak D call of TRBD1. The specimen was PBMCs. The receptor was isolated from a girl under 10 years old in good health and CMV-seronegative. The CDR3 has the sequence CASSLGSAGGTEAFF. The nucleotides read TGTGCCAGCAGCTTGGGATCGGCGGGGGGCACTGAAGCTTTCTTT.